This T cell receptor beta chain was found in a study of cytomegalovirus exposure and HLA in healthy donors. Points from the study as a whole: Associated with cytomegalovirus, according to the listing, were around 160 TCR beta chains.

This CDR3 has 14 residues. Deletions cut 5 bases from V and 8 bases from J, with 15 bases between. Germline V gene lookup returns CDR1 SEHNR and CDR2 FQNEAQ (reference sequence). Using immunoSEQ multiplex PCR, the repertoire was profiled, and TCRdb retains in-frame clones only, with some absent. The sample contains approximately 82,000 clones, 85% to 95% of which appear only once. In the case of this clone: What it binds is unknown.

The origin of this receptor is a young woman in good health and CMV-seronegative. Input material: PBMCs. V and J are TRBV7-9 and TRBJ1-4, with a weak D call TRBD1 (6 bases). DNA of the CDR3: TGTGCCAGCAGCCTAGGGGGGCCCGGGGAAAAACTGTTTTTT. Protein sequence: CASSLGGPGEKLFF.